One sample yielded the 5 T cell receptor beta chains listed below, sequenced in a study of long-term antiretroviral therapy in people with HIV. This was the immunoSEQ v3.0 assay at survey level. Method: immunoSEQ multiplex PCR; TCRdb's copy keeps in-frame clones and lacks some. The sample shows about 22,000 clones, over 80% of them seen only once. Sample: unsorted PBMCs, taken roughly 4 years after starting antiretroviral therapy. The receptor set was obtained from a man younger than 35 with HIV.

This chain uses TRBV7-3 with TRBJ2-1; D possibly uses TRBD1 or TRBD2 (5 bases each). V was cut by 8 bases and J by 10 bases, with 18 bases left in between. Germline values: CDR1 SGHTA, CDR2 FQGTGA. The CDR3 extends over 13 amino acids. The chain's CDR3 is CASGPGPLGEQFF. The CDR3 DNA sequence: TGTGCCAGCGGACCGGGACCCCTCGGGGAGCAGTTCTTC. Full variable domain (outside the CDR3, taken from reference TRBV7-3 and TRBJ2-1): GAGVSQTPSNKVTEKGKYVELRCDPISGHTALYWYRQSLGQGPEFLIYFQGTGAADDSGLPNDRFFAVRPEGSVSTLKIQRTERGDSAVYLCASGPGPLGEQFFGPGTRLTVL.

This rearrangement joins TRBV9 to TRBJ2-3; 9 bases line up with TRBD2. Germline V gene data show CDR1 as SGDLS and CDR2 as YYNGEE. The CDR3 sequence is 16 residues long. The junction had 4 bases not matched to a gene; V was cut back by 0 bases and J by 2 bases. The CDR3 sequence is CASSVGASGDTDTQYF. CDR3 in DNA: TGTGCCAGCAGCGTAGGGGCTAGCGGGGACACAGATACGCAGTATTTT.

The chain combines TRBV7-9 with TRBJ2-5; TRBD1 aligns across 9 bases. Germline V gives CDR1 SEHNR, CDR2 FQNEAQ (reference sequence). This CDR3 spans 14 amino acids. The V and J ends lost 5 bases and 6 bases, in that order; junction bases with no gene match: 7. Here the CDR3 reads CASSPRDRVQTQYF. CDR3 DNA: TGTGCCAGCAGCCCTAGGGACAGGGTCCAGACCCAGTACTTC.

The chain combines TRBV5-1 with TRBJ1-1; 7 positions agree with TRBD1. The V segment lost 3 bases and the J segment 4 bases; nucleotides outside the gene matches: 9. CDR3 length equals 15 residues. Germline V gene data show CDR1 as SGHRS and CDR2 as YFSETQ. CDR3 nucleotide sequence: TGCGCCAGCAGCTCGGTGACAGGGTCGAGCACTGAAGCTTTCTTT. This translates into CASSSVTGSSTEAFF.

Only one count was recorded for this clone. V and J are TRBV2 and TRBJ2-1; D possibly matches TRBD1 or TRBD2 (6 bases each). The germline CDR1 and CDR2 sequences are SNHLY and FYNNEI. The CDR3 is made up of 12 amino acids. Trimming cost V 7 bases and J 8 bases, with 12 bases left between them. CDR3 nucleotides: TGTGCCAGCACCGAAAGGGGGGATGAGCAGTTCTTC. Protein product: CASTERGDEQFF. The whole variable domain, filled in from reference TRBV2 and TRBJ2-1, reads EPEVTQTPSHQVTQMGQEVILRCVPISNHLYFYWYRQILGQKVEFLVSFYNNEISEKSEIFDDQFSVERPDGSNFTLKIRSTKLEDSAMYFCASTERGDEQFFGPGTRLTVL.